A selection of T cell receptor beta chains follows, all from one sample in a study of memory CD4+ T cells and cytomegalovirus serostatus. Method: immunoSEQ multiplex PCR; TCRdb's copy keeps in-frame clones and lacks some. The sample lists just under 65,000 clones, more than 70% occurring once. Sequenced: memory CD4+ T cells from blood. The receptor set was obtained from an adult in good health and CMV-seronegative. Each CDR3 is given without its conserved first and last residue. Fields, in order: CDR3 length, clone size, V gene, CDR3 protein. Rows give clone size only sometimes, using once, few, many, or a class for an expanded clone.

11 many TRBV27 ASSDTGNYGYT
11 . TRBV6-6 ASSYAGRSEAF
11 . TRBV30 AWSRGALYEQY
11 once TRBV7-6 ASSLVTGTEAF
9 once TRBV7-3 ASSLPWEQF
11 few TRBV2 ASSEVTQGELF
10 . TRBV10-3 AVQGQNTEAF
9 . TRBV30 AWGDIAEVY
10 . TRBV11-1 ASSLSSYEQY
11 many TRBV11-3 ASSTNHGTEAF
10 . TRBV7-6 ASSWELDTQY
12 . TRBV19 ASSMGQISYGYT
15 . TRBV7-9 ASSLGPGQGMNTEAF
12 few TRBV2 ASMGQLAKNIQY
11 . TRBV7-8 ASSLVINTEAF
12 . TRBV9 ASSVGGGPYEQY
11 . TRBV5-1 ASSSGQGNGYT
12 . TRBV29-1 SVVDELAKNIQY
14 . TRBV27 ASSFRRGTSLHGYT
9 . TRBV18 ASSPKEEQY
12 . TRBV27 ASKTGDTLYGYT
15 . TRBV23-1 ASSQWGQALSGNTIY
14 . TRBV4-3 ASSQDRTGGGETQY